These 21 T cell receptor beta chains came from one sample sequenced in a study of T cells in localized non-small cell lung cancer. The repertoire was sequenced with immunoSEQ multiplex PCR; TCRdb's copy has only in-frame clones and lacks some. The table lists 1,000 to 1,500 clones, approximately 32% of them singletons. The input for sequencing was normal lung tissue next to the tumor, taken before any cancer treatment. Receptors were obtained from a male donor at least 60 years old with stage I squamous cell lung carcinoma.

This chain links TRBV11-3 with TRBJ1-4; no clear D. V lost 4 bases, J lost 5 bases, and 11 bases lay in between. CDR3 length: 14 residues. Germline CDR1 and CDR2: SGHNT and YENEEA. CDR3 amino acids: CASSSKIANEKLFF. CDR3 sequence (DNA): TGTGCCAGCAGCTCCAAGATTGCAAATGAAAAACTGTTTTTT.

This clone appeared a few times. Sequence at one end of the junction differs from germline and may be a read error. The chain couples TRBV28 to TRBJ1-2, with 7 nucleotides matching TRBD1. The length of the CDR3 is 14 residues. Germline V CDR1 and CDR2: MDHEN, SYDVKM. CDR3 nucleotide sequence: TGTGCCAGCAGTTTTATAGGGGAGGGGGCGCAAGGCCTCTTC. This codes for CASSFIGEGAQGLF.

By share of the sample, this clone is medium-sized (0.01 to 0.1%). The gene calls are TRBV11-3 and TRBJ2-7; D is unclear. The germline V gene encodes CDR1 SGHNT and CDR2 YENEEA. This CDR3 region has 16 residues. Trimming stripped 4 bases from V and 0 bases from J, with 16 bases between. The CDR3 coding sequence is TGTGCCAGCAGCTCCCAAGTTTGGCTGAGCTCCTACGAGCAGTACTTC. The encoded protein is CASSSQVWLSSYEQYF.

The chain couples TRBV6-8 to TRBJ1-3, with D tentatively TRBD1 (5 bases). The CDR3 sequence is 15 residues long. Trimming removed 2 bases at V and 4 bases at J, with 12 bases between. Germline V lookup: CDR1 MNHGY, CDR2 SAAAGT. The CDR3 loop reads CASSYEGGVGNTIYF. The CDR3 DNA follows: TGTGCCAGCAGTTACGAAGGAGGGGTGGGAAACACCATATATTTT.

V is TRBV11-3 and J is TRBJ1-4; no clear D gene. The CDR3 spans 15 residues. The germline CDR1 and CDR2 sequences are SGHNT and YENEEA. Deletions cut 1 base from V and 4 bases from J, with 10 bases between. The CDR3 coding sequence is TGTGCCAGCAGCTTAGGGGTCGAAGATAATGAAAAACTGTTTTTT. This gives the protein CASSLGVEDNEKLFF.

This clone is large by share. The chain joins TRBV19 to TRBJ1-5; D gene unclear. The germline V gene has CDR1 LNHDA and CDR2 SQIVND (reference sequence). The CDR3 has 13 residues. Trimming stripped 3 bases from V and 3 bases from J, with 6 bases between. In DNA form, the CDR3 reads TGTGCCAGTAGTATGGGGTTCAATCAGCCCCAGCATTTT. Amino acids: CASSMGFNQPQHF.

This clone was counted only a few times. This chain connects TRBV18 to TRBJ1-1; D gene unclear. Trimming stripped 6 bases from V and 5 bases from J, with 10 bases between. Per the germline V gene, CDR1 is KGHSH and CDR2 is LQKENI. This CDR3 contains 12 residues. The CDR3 coding sequence is TGTGCCAGCTCGCACGGTGGGACTGAAGCTTTCTTT. Amino acids: CASSHGGTEAFF.

This clone was detected only a few times. V is TRBV2 and J is TRBJ2-3, with 10 bases identical to TRBD2. Germline values: CDR1 SNHLY, CDR2 FYNNEI. Losses at the gene ends were 2 bases for V and 3 bases for J; bases not matched to a gene: 2. The CDR3 sequence is 15 residues long. For the CDR3, the DNA is TGTGCCAGCAGTGAACAAGCGGGGGGGACAGATACGCAGTATTTT. Encoded protein: CASSEQAGGTDTQYF.

This clone counts as large (0.1 to 1%). The rearrangement joins TRBV6-8 to TRBJ1-5; a weak D match, TRBD1 (5 bases). The CDR3 runs to 17 residues. Trimming stripped 5 bases from V and 0 bases from J, with 17 bases between. CDR1 MNHGY and CDR2 SAAAGT come from the germline V gene. CDR3 in DNA: TGTGCCAGCAGTGAGTCGGGTCGGGGGGTTAGCAATCAGCCCCAGCATTTT. Its protein product is CASSESGRGVSNQPQHF.

V usage is TRBV14 and J usage is TRBJ2-7; weak D call: TRBD2 (6 bases). The length of the CDR3 is 15 residues. V gave up 0 bases and J gave up 7 bases, with 16 bases separating them. The V gene's germline CDR1 is SGHDN and CDR2 FVKESK. CDR3 protein: CASSQEGTLPREQYF. The CDR3 nucleotides read TGTGCCAGCAGCCAAGAAGGGACTCTCCCCAGGGAGCAGTACTTC.

The V call is TRBV29-1, the J call TRBJ2-7; D is possibly TRBD1 (7 bases). This CDR3 contains 15 residues. Germline-derived CDR1 and CDR2 are SQVTM and ANQGSEA. V shed 0 bases and J shed 0 bases, with 12 bases lying between them. This chain's CDR3 is CSVEEWRDSSYEQYF. CDR3 nucleotides: TGCAGCGTTGAAGAATGGAGGGACAGCTCCTACGAGCAGTACTTC.

The chain joins TRBV19 to TRBJ2-1; D perhaps matches TRBD1 (5 bases). CDR3 length: 14 amino acids. Trimming took off 10 bases at V and 2 bases at J, with 15 bases between the two ends. Germline CDR1 reads LNHDA; CDR2 reads SQIVND (reference sequence). This CDR3 is CAIETGAPYNEQFF. Here the CDR3 DNA reads TGTGCCATCGAAACAGGAGCACCCTACAATGAGCAGTTCTTC.

This clone is a singleton in its sample. The chain joins TRBV25-1 to TRBJ2-3; D ambiguous. Trimming stripped 2 bases from V and 0 bases from J, with 6 bases between. Germline V gene lookup returns CDR1 MGHDK and CDR2 SYGVNS. The CDR3 loop spans 14 amino acids. CDR3 residues: CASSEEGSTDTQYF. In DNA, the CDR3 is TGTGCCAGCAGTGAAGAAGGGAGCACAGATACGCAGTATTTT. Drawing the rest from reference TRBV25-1 and TRBJ2-3, the complete variable domain is EADIYQTPRYLVIGTGKKITLECSQTMGHDKMYWYQQDPGMELHLIHYSYGVNSTEKGDLSSESTVSRIRTEHFPLTLESARPSHTSQYLCASSEEGSTDTQYFGPGTRLTVL.

The chain employs TRBV11-3 and TRBJ1-2; 9 bases match TRBD1. Germline CDR1 and CDR2: SGHNT and YENEEA. The ends lost 5 bases at V and 3 bases at J; junction bases unmatched: 7. The CDR3 length is 15 residues. The CDR3 sequence: CASSRDRDAHYGYTF. As DNA, the CDR3 is TGTGCCAGCAGCCGGGACAGGGATGCTCACTATGGCTACACCTTC.

This clone is categorized as medium-sized. The V and J genes are TRBV6-8 and TRBJ1-2; maybe TRBD1 (6 bases). CDR1 and CDR2 from the germline V gene are MNHGY and SAAAGT. Trimming took off 0 bases at V and 3 bases at J, with 14 bases between the two ends. This CDR3 has 16 amino acids. The CDR3 reads CASSYSGQEGYYGYTF. In nucleotides, the CDR3 is TGTGCCAGCAGTTACTCGGGACAAGAGGGGTACTATGGCTACACCTTC.

This clone qualifies as large (0.1 to 1%). V usage is TRBV6-7 and J usage is TRBJ1-3; D uncertain. TRBV6-7 is given ORF status, its function remaining uncertain. The CDR3 runs 11 residues. V lost 5 bases to trimming and J lost 8 bases, with 7 bases between them. The CDR3, as DNA: TGTGCCAGCAGTGACGATGACACCATATATTTT. Encoded protein: CASSDDDTIYF.

V is TRBV30 and J is TRBJ2-2; D might be TRBD2 (8 bases). Trimming took off 3 bases at V and 6 bases at J, with 14 bases between the two ends. The CDR3 runs 14 residues. The germline V gene has CDR1 GTSNPN and CDR2 SVGIG (reference sequence). DNA for the CDR3: TGTGCCTGGAGGGCCGGGAGGGGGCCCGGGGAGCTGTTTTTT. Protein sequence: CAWRAGRGPGELFF.

The chain has TRBV5-1 and TRBJ2-3, with 11 bases identical to TRBD2. CDR1 is SGHRS, CDR2 YFSETQ, per germline. The CDR3 covers 18 residues. J was trimmed by 0 bases and V by 2 bases; bases with no gene match: 8. CDR3 region: CASSLTSGGPLSTDTQYF. The DNA of the CDR3 is TGCGCCAGCAGCTTAACTAGCGGGGGCCCTTTAAGCACAGATACGCAGTATTTT.

The chain links TRBV9 to TRBJ2-4; D ambiguous. CDR1 and CDR2 from the germline V gene are SGDLS and YYNGEE. This CDR3 spans 13 amino acids. The V and J ends lost 6 bases and 0 bases respectively, with 7 bases between them. This CDR3 is CASTWAAKNIQYF. The CDR3 DNA reads as TGTGCCAGCACCTGGGCAGCCAAAAACATTCAGTACTTC.

The chain combines TRBV12-5 with TRBJ2-2, with 7 bases that match TRBD2. The CDR3 consists of 14 residues. The trim removed 5 bases at V and 0 bases at J, leaving 0 bases unmatched. Germline CDR1 is LGHNT and CDR2 is FRNRAP. The CDR3 is CASGSGANTGELFF. The CDR3 DNA reads as TGTGCTAGTGGTAGCGGGGCGAACACCGGGGAGCTGTTTTTT.

This clone has just one count. J is TRBJ1-6 and V is TRBV10-2; weak D call: TRBD1 (5 bases). CDR3 size: 16 residues. V was shortened by 5 bases and J by 6 bases, with 17 bases between the two germline ends. The germline V gene has CDR1 WSHSY and CDR2 SAAADI. The CDR3 sequence: CASSPLQQGGNSPLHF. The CDR3 DNA sequence: TGCGCCAGCAGTCCCCTTCAGCAGGGAGGTAATTCACCCCTCCACTTT.